Listed below are T cell receptor beta chains from one sample, sequenced in a study of shared clonotypes between healthy human individuals. Method: immunoSEQ multiplex PCR; TCRdb's copy keeps in-frame clones and lacks some. The table has over a million clones, 96% seen once. The sequenced material came from naive CD4+ T cells sorted from blood. The receptors shown here come from a man aged 25-45 years in good health. The CDR3 runs from the conserved cysteine through the conserved F or W. Each record gives: CDR3 DNA, CDR3 protein, D gene, J gene, V gene, clone size. D genes are given only for firm matches. Some rows have no size entry. The others give once, few or many, or a class for an expanded clone.

TGTGCCAGCAGACCCGACAGGGTCCTCGGCCAATCCTACAATGAGCAGTTCTTC,CASRPDRVLGQSYNEQFF,TRBD1,TRBJ2-1,TRBV5-4,.
TGTGCCTGGCTGCAGGGCGGCTACACCTTC,CAWLQGGYTF,.,TRBJ1-2,TRBV30,.
TGCGCCAGCAGCTTGAATTCCGCAGGATACAGCACCGGGGAGCTGTTTTTT,CASSLNSAGYSTGELFF,.,TRBJ2-2,TRBV5-1,.
TGTGCCAGCAGCCCCGACTATGGCTACACCTTC,CASSPDYGYTF,.,TRBJ1-2,TRBV5-4,.
TGTGCCAGCAAGTTTACCTTAAGGGAGTACAATGAGCAGTTCTTC,CASKFTLREYNEQFF,.,TRBJ2-1,TRBV6-6,.
TGTGCCAGCAGTTTCTTTGGGGTAGATACGCAGTATTTT,CASSFFGVDTQYF,.,TRBJ2-3,TRBV27,.
TGTGCCTGGATTCGACAGGGGGCGGTGAACACTGAAGCTTTCTTT,CAWIRQGAVNTEAFF,TRBD1,TRBJ1-1,TRBV30,.
TGTGCCAGCAGCGTCGGACAGGGGGCGCGAATGAACACTGAAGCTTTCTTT,CASSVGQGARMNTEAFF,TRBD1,TRBJ1-1,TRBV9,.
TGTGCCTGGAGTGTAGGGACAGGGGTGGAAAAACTGTTTTTT,CAWSVGTGVEKLFF,TRBD1,TRBJ1-4,TRBV30,.
TGTGCCAGCAGCTTAGTGGAGACCGGGGAGCTGTTTTTT,CASSLVETGELFF,.,TRBJ2-2,TRBV7-2,.
TGTGCCAGCAGCCCGGCTTTCGGTGATGAGCAGTTCTTC,CASSPAFGDEQFF,.,TRBJ2-1,TRBV9,.
TGTGCCAGCAGTAACTGGACTAGCGGGAGGTTGAGGGTCCACGAGCAGTACTTC,CASSNWTSGRLRVHEQYF,TRBD2,TRBJ2-7,TRBV28,.
TGTGCCAGCAGTCCGCCGATGGGGACGGGCACTGAAGCTTTCTTT,CASSPPMGTGTEAFF,.,TRBJ1-1,TRBV2,.
TGTGCCAGCATTATCGAGGACAGGGGAACTGAAGCTTTCTTT,CASIIEDRGTEAFF,TRBD1,TRBJ1-1,TRBV6-5,.
TGTGCCAGCAGCCTTTTCCGGCCCCTGGGGAGGATGGGAGATACGCAGTATTTT,CASSLFRPLGRMGDTQYF,.,TRBJ2-3,TRBV7-8,.
TGTGCCAGCAGTTTATTGGGGGCGCGGTACGAGCAGTACTTC,CASSLLGARYEQYF,.,TRBJ2-7,TRBV28,.
TGTGCCAGCAGTGGGACAGGGCGGTATGGCTACACCTTC,CASSGTGRYGYTF,TRBD1,TRBJ1-2,TRBV6-5,.
TGTGCCAGCTCACCTCGGACGGCCTCTTACAATGAGCAGTTCTTC,CASSPRTASYNEQFF,.,TRBJ2-1,TRBV18,few
TGTGCCAGTACTGCCACCGCCCTACAGCCCCAGCATTTT,CASTATALQPQHF,.,TRBJ1-5,TRBV19,.
TGTGCCAGCAGCCCAAACCACAGGGCGCGCAATCAGCCCCAGCATTTT,CASSPNHRARNQPQHF,.,TRBJ1-5,TRBV11-2,.
TGTGCCAGTAGTAAGAGACTAGTTTCGGAGACCCAGTACTTC,CASSKRLVSETQYF,.,TRBJ2-5,TRBV19,.
TGTGCCAGCAGGATGGCTGACAGGAACCAAGAGACCCAGTACTTC,CASRMADRNQETQYF,.,TRBJ2-5,TRBV28,once
TGTGCCAGCAGTTTTGAGGGTACTGGAAACACCATATATTTT,CASSFEGTGNTIYF,.,TRBJ1-3,TRBV28,.
TGTGCCAGCAGCACGACAAAGAGGGGGCTCGGCTACACCTTC,CASSTTKRGLGYTF,TRBD1,TRBJ1-2,TRBV28,.
TGTGCCAGCAGCGTAGGACCGGGGAGCTCCTACAATGAGCAGTTCTTC,CASSVGPGSSYNEQFF,.,TRBJ2-1,TRBV7-3,.
TGTGCCAGCACCAACAATCCGAACACCGGGGAGCTGTTTTTT,CASTNNPNTGELFF,.,TRBJ2-2,TRBV28,.
TGTGCCAGCAGTCCCAGGAAGAACACTGAAGCTTTCTTT,CASSPRKNTEAFF,.,TRBJ1-1,TRBV6-5,.
TGTGCCAGCACCTCCAGCGGGGGCTACGAGCAGTACTTC,CASTSSGGYEQYF,TRBD2,TRBJ2-7,TRBV2,few
TGTGCCAGCAGCTTAGAAGGTAGCGGGAGCGAGCAGTACTTC,CASSLEGSGSEQYF,TRBD2,TRBJ2-7,TRBV7-2,.
TGTGCCAGCCGAAGTAGGACTAGCGGAGACAATGAGCAGTTCTTC,CASRSRTSGDNEQFF,TRBD2,TRBJ2-1,TRBV6-5,.
TGTGCCAGCAGCAGGACAGGAAACACCATATATTTT,CASSRTGNTIYF,.,TRBJ1-3,TRBV7-9,.
TGTGCCAGCAGCTTACGGCCAAACACTGAAGCTTTCTTT,CASSLRPNTEAFF,.,TRBJ1-1,TRBV5-6,.
TGCGCCAGCAGGCCCCAAATTGTCGGGAGAAGGACAGATACGCAGTATTTT,CASRPQIVGRRTDTQYF,.,TRBJ2-3,TRBV4-1,.
TGTGCCAGCAGCTTGTCCAGCCGGGACAGGGGCAACGAGCAGTACTTC,CASSLSSRDRGNEQYF,TRBD1,TRBJ2-7,TRBV7-6,.
TGTGCCAGCTCACCGAAGACCCAGAACACTGAAGCTTTCTTT,CASSPKTQNTEAFF,.,TRBJ1-1,TRBV18,.
TGTGCTAGCGTCGGAGGGGCAGGAGAGACCCAGTACTTC,CASVGGAGETQYF,.,TRBJ2-5,TRBV7-7,.
TGTGCCAGCAGTCCTACCGGGGGGGGCGTCTACGAGCAGTACTTC,CASSPTGGGVYEQYF,TRBD2,TRBJ2-7,TRBV6-1,.
TGTGCCAGCCAGGGGCGGGACGGGCAGCCCCAGCATTTT,CASQGRDGQPQHF,.,TRBJ1-5,TRBV28,once
TGTGCCAGCAGCCCCGGACAGAACACCGGGGAGCTGTTTTTT,CASSPGQNTGELFF,.,TRBJ2-2,TRBV28,.
TGTGCCAGCAGCTTAGGGGGGACGGGCTCCTCGCCCCAGCATTTT,CASSLGGTGSSPQHF,.,TRBJ1-5,TRBV7-2,.
TGTGCCAGCAGTCCGGTCCACACTGAAGCTTTCTTT,CASSPVHTEAFF,.,TRBJ1-1,TRBV28,once
TGCGCCACCGGGACAGGAGGTACCTACAATGAGCAGTTCTTC,CATGTGGTYNEQFF,TRBD1,TRBJ2-1,TRBV5-1,.
TGTGCCAGCTCACCCCGGGACAGGGTGGGCACAGATACGCAGTATTTT,CASSPRDRVGTDTQYF,TRBD1,TRBJ2-3,TRBV18,.
TGTGCCAGCAGTCCGATCCTAGCGGCTTCTTACGAGCAGTACTTC,CASSPILAASYEQYF,TRBD2,TRBJ2-7,TRBV28,once
TGTGCCAGCAGCTTAGCGCTGAGGGTCAACACCGGGGAGCTGTTTTTT,CASSLALRVNTGELFF,.,TRBJ2-2,TRBV7-3,.
TGTGCCAGCAGCGTACGGGAGTATAAAGATACGCAGTATTTT,CASSVREYKDTQYF,.,TRBJ2-3,TRBV9,.
TGTGCCAGCAGCTTAGATTCGTGGGGGACCGGGGAGCTGTTTTTT,CASSLDSWGTGELFF,.,TRBJ2-2,TRBV7-6,.
TGTGCCAGCAGAGCTACAGGCTACAATCAGCCCCAGCATTTT,CASRATGYNQPQHF,.,TRBJ1-5,TRBV6-5,.
TGTGCCAGCTCACCACTCGCGGGAATGAACACTGAAGCTTTCTTT,CASSPLAGMNTEAFF,.,TRBJ1-1,TRBV18,.
TGCGCCAGCAGTGAGTCGAGGGCCGGAGGGGAGACCCAGTACTTC,CASSESRAGGETQYF,.,TRBJ2-5,TRBV10-1,.
TGTGCCAGCAGTTTTGGGGACAGAGCTAACTATGGCTACACCTTC,CASSFGDRANYGYTF,TRBD1,TRBJ1-2,TRBV28,.
TGTGCCAGCAGCTTGGTCGGCTCGTCCGAGCAGTTCTTC,CASSLVGSSEQFF,.,TRBJ2-1,TRBV5-4,.
TGCAGCGTTGCAGATGGGGACTATGGCTACACCTTC,CSVADGDYGYTF,.,TRBJ1-2,TRBV29-1,.
TGTGCCAGCTCACCTTCCTCAGGGGGCGTACTGGATACGCAGTATTTT,CASSPSSGGVLDTQYF,TRBD1,TRBJ2-3,TRBV18,.
TGCGCCAGCAGCCTCCACCCGGCCGGAAACACTGAAGCTTTCTTT,CASSLHPAGNTEAFF,.,TRBJ1-1,TRBV4-1,.
TGTGCCAGCAGACGGACTAGCGGGAGGGCCCCAGATACGCAGTATTTT,CASRRTSGRAPDTQYF,TRBD2,TRBJ2-3,TRBV7-2,.
TGTGCCAGCTCACCTGTGGCTGATACGCAGTATTTT,CASSPVADTQYF,.,TRBJ2-3,TRBV18,.